Shown below are 22 T cell receptor beta chains from a single sample sequenced in a study of blood T cell repertoires in COVID-19. Profiled with immunoSEQ multiplex PCR; TCRdb holds only in-frame clones, not every one. The data show more than 300,000 clones, 70% to 90% seen once. Sequencing was done on a sample of PBMCs or T cells enriched from blood (not recorded which). The receptors originated from a man aged 35 to 55 in a cohort exposed to, infected with or recovered from COVID-19 (not recorded which).

The chain has TRBV6-1 and TRBJ1-1; 8 positions agree with TRBD1. Germline CDR1 reads MNHNS; CDR2 reads SASEGT. J was trimmed by 4 bases and V by 0 bases; bases with no gene match: 7. CDR3 size: 16 residues. CDR3 region: CASSEAGGQGGTEAFF. The CDR3 nucleotides are TGTGCCAGCAGTGAAGCTGGCGGACAGGGTGGCACTGAAGCTTTCTTT.

The chain recombines TRBV6-1 with TRBJ2-2; 7 bases fit TRBD1. The germline CDR1 and CDR2 sequences are MNHNS and SASEGT. CDR3 length: 12 amino acids. After removal of 8 bases from V and 5 bases from J, the junction contained 2 bases not matched to a gene. The CDR3 spells CASHRGTGELFF. The CDR3 nucleotides are TGTGCCAGCCACAGGGGAACCGGGGAGCTGTTTTTT.

The genes are TRBV5-4 and TRBJ1-4; tentatively, D is TRBD1 (5 bases). The CDR3 is 14 amino acids. Germline loops: CDR1 SGHNT, CDR2 YYREEE (reference sequence). The ends were cut back, 5 bases at V and 0 bases at J, with 8 bases in the middle. In DNA, the CDR3 is TGTGCCAGCAGTCGGACAACAACTAATGAAAAACTGTTTTTT. This codes for CASSRTTTNEKLFF.

The V gene is TRBV24-1, the J gene TRBJ1-6, with TRBD1 as a possible D gene (5 bases). Germline lookup yields CDR1 KGHDR and CDR2 SFDVKD. This CDR3 has 16 residues. V was pared by 1 base and J by 6 bases, with 12 bases between. The CDR3 protein is CATSDLAGPGNSPLHF. CDR3 DNA sequence: TGTGCCACCAGTGATTTAGCGGGACCCGGTAATTCACCCCTCCACTTT.

The rearrangement joins TRBV7-9 to TRBJ2-1, with 10 bases aligning to TRBD1. The V gene end was trimmed by 7 bases and the J gene end by 7 bases; junction bases not matched to a gene: 13. The CDR3 runs 16 residues. Germline V CDR1 and CDR2: SEHNR, FQNEAQ (reference sequence). Here the CDR3 reads CASTPLGTGAGNEQFF. CDR3 coding DNA: TGTGCCAGCACCCCCTTAGGGACAGGGGCTGGGAATGAGCAGTTCTTC.

The chain combines TRBV5-1 with TRBJ1-1; TRBD1 is a possible D gene (6 bases). The CDR3 contains 15 residues. Looked up from germline, CDR1 is SGHRS and CDR2 is YFSETQ. V was clipped by 0 bases and J by 1 base, with 10 bases between them. The CDR3 region has the DNA TGCGCCAGCAGCTTGGAGGGGACACAGAACACTGAAGCTTTCTTT. It codes for CASSLEGTQNTEAFF.

The J gene is TRBJ2-1, the V gene TRBV5-1, with 7 bases matching TRBD2. CDR3 length: 14 amino acids. The V gene end was trimmed by 4 bases and the J gene end by 7 bases; junction bases not matched to a gene: 8. Germline CDR1 and CDR2: SGHRS and YFSETQ. This CDR3 reads CASSPREGGNEQFF. The CDR3 bases are TGCGCCAGCAGCCCGAGGGAGGGAGGAAATGAGCAGTTCTTC.

CDR3 in amino acids: CAWSLQGIRRDNQPQHF. CDR3 nucleotide sequence: TGTGCCTGGAGTTTGCAGGGTATCCGTCGCGACAATCAGCCCCAGCATTTT. This chain uses TRBV30 with TRBJ1-5; perhaps TRBD1 as D (5 bases). CDR3 length: 17 residues. The V gene's germline CDR1 is GTSNPN and CDR2 SVGIG (reference sequence). V was clipped by 2 bases and J by 3 bases, with 20 bases between them.

This clone was seen a single time. The chain uses TRBV2 and TRBJ2-2, with TRBD2 as a possible D gene (6 bases). The germline V gene has CDR1 SNHLY and CDR2 FYNNEI. Between the trimmed V and J ends, which lost 7 bases and 5 bases, there was a span of 14 bases. CDR3 length: 14 amino acids. The CDR3 nucleotides are TGTGCCAGCACCTTGGAGGGCAAGACCGGGGAGCTGTTTTTT. This gives the protein CASTLEGKTGELFF.

The table lists this clone with a count of one. V is TRBV7-9 and J is TRBJ2-1; TRBD1 matches at 7 bases. Germline V gene lookup returns CDR1 SEHNR and CDR2 FQNEAQ (reference sequence). The CDR3 spans 15 residues. Unmatched junction bases numbered 11, after V lost 5 bases and J lost 7 bases. The CDR3 here is CASSPPGQILNEQFF. The CDR3 bases are TGTGCCAGCAGCCCCCCGGGACAGATATTAAATGAGCAGTTCTTC.

The CDR3: CASSYTGLAGVEQYF. The CDR3 region has the DNA TGTGCCAGCAGTTACACGGGGCTAGCGGGAGTCGAGCAGTACTTC. The chain couples TRBV6-6 to TRBJ2-7; 10 bases line up with TRBD2. From germline, CDR1 is MNHNY and CDR2 SVGAGI (reference sequence). Trimming removed 2 bases from V and 6 bases from J; junction bases left unmatched: 7. The CDR3 runs 15 residues.

This clone has just one count. V is TRBV25-1 and J is TRBJ1-2; D gene uncertain. CDR1 and CDR2 (germline): MGHDK, SYGVNS. V was clipped by 4 bases and J by 8 bases, with 11 bases between them. The CDR3 is made up of 12 amino acids. The CDR3 reads CASSAGGRGYTF. As DNA, the CDR3 is TGTGCCAGCAGTGCTGGAGGGCGAGGCTACACCTTC.

The chain combines TRBV10-3 with TRBJ1-1; D is uncertain. The germline V gene encodes CDR1 ENHRY and CDR2 SYGVKD. The V end was cut by 6 bases, the J end by 1 base, with 15 bases between. CDR3 length: 15 amino acids. CDR3: CAIRPNPPSNTEAFF. In DNA, the CDR3 is TGTGCCATCAGACCTAACCCACCCTCGAACACTGAAGCTTTCTTT.

This clone has only a few counts. The CDR3 DNA sequence: TGCGCCAGCAGCTTGGTTAGTAGCGGGCGAGGTAGCTACAATGAGCAGTTCTTC. It specifies CASSLVSSGRGSYNEQFF. The chain recombines TRBV5-1 with TRBJ2-1; 7 bases are a match to TRBD2. Germline CDR1 is SGHRS and CDR2 is YFSETQ. The CDR3 extends over 18 amino acids. Losses at the gene ends were 0 bases for V and 3 bases for J; bases not matched to a gene: 12.

The chain couples TRBV28 to TRBJ1-5; maybe TRBD1 (6 bases). The ends were cut back, 4 bases at V and 4 bases at J, with 8 bases in the middle. The germline V gene has CDR1 MDHEN and CDR2 SYDVKM. CDR3 size: 13 residues. The CDR3 nucleotides read TGTGCCAGCAGTTGGGGGCCAAATCAGCCCCAGCATTTT. Encoded protein: CASSWGPNQPQHF.

The rearrangement joins TRBV27 to TRBJ1-1; 9 positions agree with TRBD1. The CDR3 sequence is 15 residues long. Looked up from germline, CDR1 is MNHEY and CDR2 is SMNVEV (reference sequence). Trimming cost V 3 bases and J 2 bases; bases outside gene matches: 4. DNA for the CDR3: TGTGCCAGCAGTTTGACAGGGGGGTATAACACTGAAGCTTTCTTT. Encoded protein: CASSLTGGYNTEAFF.

The chain links TRBV7-8 to TRBJ2-1; D is possibly TRBD2 (6 bases). The CDR3 spans 13 residues. The germline gives CDR1 SGHVS, CDR2 FQNEAQ. The V end was cut by 1 base, the J end by 8 bases, with 9 bases between. CDR3 loop: CASSLGLEYEQFF. CDR3 bases: TGTGCCAGCAGCTTAGGACTAGAGTATGAGCAGTTCTTC.

The sample holds one count of this clone. The V call is TRBV16, the J call TRBJ1-1; 10 nucleotides agree with TRBD1. J was trimmed by 2 bases and V by 3 bases; bases with no gene match: 15. The germline CDR1 and CDR2 sequences are KGHSY and FQNENV. The CDR3 consists of 19 residues. In DNA, the CDR3 is TGTGCCAGCAGCCACCAAGGACCGGGACAGGGGATTAGAAACACTGAAGCTTTCTTT. This gives the protein CASSHQGPGQGIRNTEAFF.

The chain has TRBV19 and TRBJ2-1, with TRBD1 identical over 7 bases. This CDR3 has 16 residues. Germline V lookup: CDR1 LNHDA, CDR2 SQIVND (reference sequence). V shed 5 bases and J 0 bases; nucleotides not matched to a gene: 7. The CDR3: CASSSQGSSSYNEQFF. The DNA of the CDR3 is TGTGCCAGTAGTTCACAGGGGTCCAGCTCCTACAATGAGCAGTTCTTC.

The rearrangement joins TRBV2 to TRBJ1-1; D unclear. Looked up from germline, CDR1 is SNHLY and CDR2 is FYNNEI. Trimming removed 8 bases from V and 1 base from J, with 11 bases in between. The CDR3 covers 13 residues. The CDR3 bases are TGTGCCAGCCTTAGCGATACGAACACTGAAGCTTTCTTT. Translating it yields CASLSDTNTEAFF.

V is TRBV5-1 and J is TRBJ2-7; 8 bases agree with TRBD2. With V trimmed by 1 base and J by 2 bases, 5 bases remained unmatched. The CDR3 is 15 amino acids. Germline CDR1 is SGHRS and CDR2 is YFSETQ. Here the CDR3 reads CASSLLAGRTYEQYF. The CDR3 DNA reads TGCGCCAGCAGCTTGTTAGCGGGAAGGACCTACGAGCAGTACTTC.

V gene TRBV27 combines with J gene TRBJ2-3; the D gene is possibly TRBD1 (5 bases). The CDR3 is 16 residues long. The V end was cut by 2 bases, the J end by 2 bases, with 14 bases between. Germline CDR1 MNHEY, CDR2 SMNVEV (reference sequence). The CDR3 loop is CASSLADPGSTDTQYF. In nucleotides, the CDR3 is TGTGCCAGCAGTTTAGCGGACCCAGGGTCCACAGATACGCAGTATTTT.